The clone carrying this T cell receptor (beta chain) came up many times. Its antigen remains unidentified. This entry comes from a study of T-cell reconstitution after alpha-beta-depleted transplantation in children. CDR3 size: 14 residues. Germline V CDR1 and CDR2: DFQATT, SNEGSKA (reference sequence). Trimming removed 0 bases at V and 4 bases at J, with 12 bases between. A library of TCRbeta sequences, prepared with unique molecular identifiers, was generated. TCRdb re-called the PCR reads through MiXCR, storing one row per CDR3 protein. This sample yields roughly 160,000 distinct CDR3 sequences, of which approximately 10% are seen a single time; under 15% belongs to the top ten. Findings and limits, study-wide: The main origin of T-cell counts and diversity one year after transplant was newly produced T cells.

This chain connects TRBV20-1 to TRBJ1-2; D unresolved. The TCR originated in a boy under 10 years old with acute myeloid leukemia, due to receive a stem cell transplant. The material was PBMCs, obtained before TCRalphabeta/CD19-depleted stem cell transplant. Here the CDR3 DNA reads TGCAGTGCTAGAGATGAAGGTTCCAGCTATGGCTACACCTTC. Amino acid sequence: CSARDEGSSYGYTF.